These 10 T cell receptor beta chains were sequenced from one sample in a study of T cell clusters in autoimmune cytopenias. Each sample's input was 250 to 300 ng genomic DNA, 30,000 to 45,000 genome equivalents. One tube held mixed TRB-A and TRB-B primer pools for touch-down PCR. TCRdb re-called the multiplex PCR reads, yielding one record per CDR3 amino acid sequence without DNA. This listing includes a few thousand distinct CDR3 sequences. What was sequenced was peripheral blood. The receptors shown here come from a human donor with an autoimmune cytopenia or autoimmune hepatitis (not recorded which).

This chain links TRBV18 with TRBJ2-7; TCRdb gives TRBD1 as the D gene, but with no DNA this cannot be confirmed. CDR1 and CDR2 from the germline V gene are KGHSH and LQKENI. The CDR3 covers 13 residues. CDR3 in amino acids: CASSPGQYYEQYF.

This clonotype is labeled medium-sized based on frequency. The CDR3 sequence: CASSLARTGELFF. The chain couples TRBV7-6 to TRBJ2-2. Germline CDR1 and CDR2: SGHVS and FNYEAQ. This CDR3 comprises 13 residues.

This chain joins TRBV6-1 and TRBJ2-6; the D call of TRBD1 rests on TCRdb alone, since no DNA is present to check it. CDR3 length: 15 amino acids. Germline V CDR1 and CDR2: MNHNS, SASEGT. CDR3 amino acids: CASDKGLTGANVLTF.

V is TRBV19 and J is TRBJ1-5; TCRdb's D gene call, TRBD1, goes unchecked for lack of DNA. Germline-derived CDR1 and CDR2 are LNHDA and SQIVND (reference sequence). CDR3 length: 15 residues. Here the CDR3 reads CASSIQGPGNQPQHF.

The V and J genes are TRBV6-2 or TRBV6-3 and TRBJ2-7; the D gene TCRdb calls, TRBD1, cannot be checked with no DNA. The CDR3 loop spans 17 amino acids. Germline loops: CDR1 MNHEY, CDR2 SVGEGT. The chain's CDR3 is CASSNRDASYSSYEQYF.

The chain is built from TRBV30 and TRBJ2-7; TCRdb calls TRBD1, which cannot be checked without DNA. The CDR3 is made up of 15 amino acids. Looked up from germline, CDR1 is GTSNPN and CDR2 is SVGIG (reference sequence). The CDR3 sequence is CAWSSPGQGFYEQYF.

This clonotype is labeled medium-sized based on frequency. The rearrangement uses TRBV19 and TRBJ2-7; lacking DNA, the TRBD1 call made by TCRdb goes unchecked. Germline CDR1 LNHDA, CDR2 SQIVND (reference sequence). CDR3 length: 13 residues. The CDR3 loop is CASSVGGGFEQYF.

CDR3 sequence: CASSPGPISGNTIYF. This chain links TRBV18 with TRBJ1-3. The CDR3 loop spans 15 amino acids. From germline, CDR1 is KGHSH and CDR2 LQKENI.

The rearrangement uses TRBV6-2 or TRBV6-3 and TRBJ2-5. The germline CDR1 and CDR2 sequences are MNHEY and SVGEGT. The CDR3 extends over 15 amino acids. CDR3: CASRGFGNSGETQYF.

The chain links TRBV6-5 to TRBJ2-7; absent DNA, TCRdb's TRBD2 call cannot be checked. CDR3 length: 15 residues. From germline, CDR1 is MNHEY and CDR2 SVGAGI. This CDR3 reads CASSEWREGRYEQYF.